This T cell receptor beta chain was profiled in a study of OX40 agonist ivuxolimab in advanced cancers. Study-wide points: Clonal expansion was seen in CD4+ and CD8+ blood T cells by week 6 at 0.1 to 3.0 mg/kg.

Produced via immunoSEQ multiplex PCR; TCRdb's table is partial and in-frame only. Here the sample spans 50,000 to 65,000 clones, around four fifths being singletons. The CDR3 is 14 residues long. V lost 3 bases, J lost 2 bases, and 10 bases lay in between. Germline V gene lookup returns CDR1 MNHNS and CDR2 SASEGT. Autoimmune disease history or systemic immunosuppression was exclusionary. Blood was sampled at baseline, cycle 4 day 1, and cycle 7 day 1. Concerning this clone: Antigen unknown.

The starting material was CD4+ or CD8+ T cells sorted from blood, obtained in a trial of the OX40 agonist ivuxolimab. V usage is TRBV6-1 and J usage is TRBJ1-1; no clear D gene. This clonotype originated in an adult with an advanced solid tumor such as melanoma, head and neck, liver or kidney cancer. CDR3 region: CASSEILGNTEAFF. The DNA for the CDR3 is TGTGCCAGCAGTGAGATCTTGGGAAACACTGAAGCTTTCTTT.